This T cell receptor (beta chain) is drawn from a study of T cells in localized non-small cell lung cancer. Overall study findings and caveats: In uninvolved adjacent lung, T cell clonality reached its highest value, exceeding tumor. In adjacent lung appeared a median about 58 of the top 100 tumor clones. Heterogeneity remains possible because sequencing was limited to only one tumor region.

With respect to this clone: Its specificity is unknown.

Here immunoSEQ multiplex PCR was the method, and the copy in TCRdb shows in-frame clones only, minus some. The sample lists approximately 35,000 clones, about 90% seen once, with approximately 5% in the top ten. The origin of this receptor is a man aged 35 to 69 with stage II lung adenocarcinoma. This specimen was PBMCs, taken before any cancer treatment.

CDR3 nucleotide sequence: TGTGCCACCGACCTCGGCGGCGGCACAGATACGCAGTATTTT. Protein product: CATDLGGGTDTQYF. V and J are TRBV10-3 and TRBJ2-3; no reliable D call. V lost 10 bases, J lost 1 base, and 15 bases lay in between. Germline lookup yields CDR1 ENHRY and CDR2 SYGVKD. This CDR3 contains 14 residues.